This TCR beta chain was recovered during a study of blood T cells in healthy people across ages. The CDR3 has 14 residues. CDR1 and CDR2 (germline): SGHDN, FVKESK. Drawing of peripheral blood yielded roughly 9.3 milliliters from each donor. Sample-barcoded 5' priming and a J-beta primer mix drove a second PCR of roughly 7 to 11 cycles. TCRdb ran MiXCR on the 5' RACE reads and lists one entry per CDR3 protein. The sample gives around 1,000,000 distinct CDR3 sequences, 20% to 25% of which show up once; about 0.8% is in the top ten. This same sample was also taken into another study, of T cells of mothers and their children. That publication notes: Once extracted, all RNA went into cDNA synthesis at approximately 1.5 ug per 15 ul.

Sequenced: blood. The rearrangement uses TRBV14 and TRBJ2-7; TRBD2 might be the D (5 bases). The better agreement between TRBJ2-1 and the DNA end casts doubt on the J call. The receptor comes from a girl aged 2 to 10 in good health. In nucleotides, the CDR3 is TGTGCCAGCAGCCCACACGGACTTCCCAATGAGCAGTTCTTC. It codes for CASSPHGLPNEQFF.